A single count supports the clone carrying this T cell receptor (beta chain). What it binds is not known. One junction end does not reproduce the germline sequence, and a read error may be involved. Germline CDR1 and CDR2: MNHNS and SASEGT. The CDR3 consists of 16 residues. The data originate from a study of cytomegalovirus exposure and HLA in healthy donors. The study's findings and limits: A later analysis reportedly found that, within productive TCRs, an Asian-associated ancestry cluster had fewer N-insertions than the mean observed across the approximately 700 donors.

Researchers ran the PCR with 60 Vbeta and 13 Jbeta primers. Profiled with immunoSEQ multiplex PCR; TCRdb holds only in-frame clones, not every one. The sample shows around 170,000 clones, roughly 70% of them seen only once. Sequencing input: PBMCs. This receptor was identified in a girl aged 10-17 years in good health and CMV-seronegative. The chain employs TRBV6-1 and TRBJ1-1; 11 nucleotides agree with TRBD1. This CDR3 is CASGDFIGTGGTEAFF. CDR3 DNA: TGTGCCAGCGGTGACTTCATTGGGACAGGGGGCACTGAAGCTTTCTTT.